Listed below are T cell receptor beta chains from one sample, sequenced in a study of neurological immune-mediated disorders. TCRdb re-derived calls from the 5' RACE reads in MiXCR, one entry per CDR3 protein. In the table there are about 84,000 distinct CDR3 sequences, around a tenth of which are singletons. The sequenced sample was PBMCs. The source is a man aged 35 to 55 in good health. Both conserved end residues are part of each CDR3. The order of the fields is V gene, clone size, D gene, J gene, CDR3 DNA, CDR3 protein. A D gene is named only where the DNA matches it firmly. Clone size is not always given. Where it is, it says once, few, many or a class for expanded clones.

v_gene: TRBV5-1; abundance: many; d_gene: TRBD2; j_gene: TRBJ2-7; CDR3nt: TGCGCCAGCAGCTTGGCCGGGGGGGCCCCCTACGAGCAGTACTTC; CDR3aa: CASSLAGGAPYEQYF
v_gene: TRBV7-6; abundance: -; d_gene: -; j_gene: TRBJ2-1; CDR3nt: TGTGCCAGCAGCTTAGCGTTGTCTAGCAGTGAGCAGTTCTTC; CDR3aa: CASSLALSSSEQFF
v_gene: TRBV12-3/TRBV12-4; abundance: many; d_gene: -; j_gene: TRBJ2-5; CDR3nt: TGTGCCAGCAGTTTAGGGTCGACGGGCCTACAAGAGACCCAGTACTTC; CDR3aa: CASSLGSTGLQETQYF
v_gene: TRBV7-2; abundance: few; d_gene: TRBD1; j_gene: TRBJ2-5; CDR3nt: TGTGCCAGCAGACTAATGACAGGGCTACAAGAGACCCAGTACTTC; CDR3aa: CASRLMTGLQETQYF
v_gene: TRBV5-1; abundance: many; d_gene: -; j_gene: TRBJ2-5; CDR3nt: TGCGCCAGCAGCTTTTGGCTAGGGTCCCAAGAGACCCAGTACTTC; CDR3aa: CASSFWLGSQETQYF
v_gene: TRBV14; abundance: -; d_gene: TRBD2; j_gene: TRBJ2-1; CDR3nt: TGTGCCAGCAGCCGCCTTGCGGGGGGATCCTACAATGAGCAGTTCTTC; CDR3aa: CASSRLAGGSYNEQFF
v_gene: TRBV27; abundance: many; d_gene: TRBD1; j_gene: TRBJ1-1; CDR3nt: TGTGCCAGCAGTTTACAGGGGGCGAACACTGAAGCTTTCTTT; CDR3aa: CASSLQGANTEAFF
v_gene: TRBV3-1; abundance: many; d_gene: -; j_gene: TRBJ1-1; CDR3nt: TGTGCCAGCAGCCAACTAGGGAGCACTGAAGCTTTCTTT; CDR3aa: CASSQLGSTEAFF
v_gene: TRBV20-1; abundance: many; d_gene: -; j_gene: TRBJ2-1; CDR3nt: TGCAGTTCCCGCCGTGGGGGGGCCACCTACAATGAGCAGTTCTTC; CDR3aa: CSSRRGGATYNEQFF
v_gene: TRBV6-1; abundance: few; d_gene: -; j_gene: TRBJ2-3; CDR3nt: TGTGCCAGCAGGCCCGGCGGTTCGACAGATACGCAGTATTTT; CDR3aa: CASRPGGSTDTQYF
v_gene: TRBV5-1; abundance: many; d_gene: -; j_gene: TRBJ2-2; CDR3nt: TGCGCCAGCAGCTTGGGGGTGACAGGGAACACCGGGGAGCTGTTTTTT; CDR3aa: CASSLGVTGNTGELFF
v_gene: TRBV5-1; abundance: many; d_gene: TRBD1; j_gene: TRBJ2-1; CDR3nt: TGCGCCAGCAGTTTCGGACAGGCACACAATGAGCAGTTCTTC; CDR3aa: CASSFGQAHNEQFF
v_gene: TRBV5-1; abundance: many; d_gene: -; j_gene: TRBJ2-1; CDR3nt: TGCGCCAGCAGCTTGACGGCTCTCTTTGACAATGAGCAGTTCTTC; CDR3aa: CASSLTALFDNEQFF
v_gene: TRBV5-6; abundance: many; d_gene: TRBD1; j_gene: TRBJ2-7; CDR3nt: TGTGCCAGCAGCCCGACAGGGTTGAGCTTCTACGAGCAGTACTTC; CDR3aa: CASSPTGLSFYEQYF
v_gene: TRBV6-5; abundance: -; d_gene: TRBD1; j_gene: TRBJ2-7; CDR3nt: TGTGCCAGCAGCGGACAGGGCGAATTAGAGCAGTACTTC; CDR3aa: CASSGQGELEQYF
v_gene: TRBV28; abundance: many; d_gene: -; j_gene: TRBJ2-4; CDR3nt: TGTGCCAGCAGTCCCCGTCGATTTCTAGCCAAAAACATTCAGTACTTC; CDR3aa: CASSPRRFLAKNIQYF
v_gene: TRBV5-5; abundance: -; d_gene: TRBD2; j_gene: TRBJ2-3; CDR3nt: TGTGCCAGCAGCTTACCGAGCGGGGGGGCCGGGAGTACGCAGTATTTT; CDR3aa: CASSLPSGGAGSTQYF
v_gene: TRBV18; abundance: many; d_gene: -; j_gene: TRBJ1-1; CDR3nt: TGTGCCAGCTCGGACAGCCAGAACACTGAAGCTTTCTTT; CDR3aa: CASSDSQNTEAFF
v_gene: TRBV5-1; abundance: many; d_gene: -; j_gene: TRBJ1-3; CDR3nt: TGCGCCAGCAGCTTGCAGGGGCCCGGGGCTGGAAACACCATATATTTT; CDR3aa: CASSLQGPGAGNTIYF
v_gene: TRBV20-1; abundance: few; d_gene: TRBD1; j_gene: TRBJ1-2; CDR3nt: TGCAGTGCGCCTACAGGGGGAATTAACTATGGCTACACCTTC; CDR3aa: CSAPTGGINYGYTF
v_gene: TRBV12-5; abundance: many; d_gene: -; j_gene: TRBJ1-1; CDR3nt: TGTGCTAGTGGTTTGTCCGGGGCCATACTAGCTTTCTTT; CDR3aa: CASGLSGAILAFF
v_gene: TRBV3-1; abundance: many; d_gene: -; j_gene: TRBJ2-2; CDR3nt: TGTGCCAGCAGTCTCGGAGGGGGACCCAACACCGGGGAGCTGTTTTTT; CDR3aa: CASSLGGGPNTGELFF
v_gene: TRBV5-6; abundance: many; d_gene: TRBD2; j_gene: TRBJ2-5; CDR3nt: TGTGCCAGCAGCGACTCCTACACTAGCGGGGGGAGAGAGACCCAGTACTTC; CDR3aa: CASSDSYTSGGRETQYF
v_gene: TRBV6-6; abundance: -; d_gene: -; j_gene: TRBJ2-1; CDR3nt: TGTGCCAGCACCTTGTACACTTACAATGAGCAGTTCTTC; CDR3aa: CASTLYTYNEQFF
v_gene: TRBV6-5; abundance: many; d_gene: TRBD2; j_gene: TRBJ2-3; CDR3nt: TGTGCCAGCAGCCCGTTCGGTAGAGCTAGCGGGACGAGTACAGATACGCAGTATTTT; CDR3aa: CASSPFGRASGTSTDTQYF
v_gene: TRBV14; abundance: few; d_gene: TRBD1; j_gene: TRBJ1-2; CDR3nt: TGTGCCAGCAGCCCCCGGGACAGGGGGCTCTTGGGCTATGGCTACACCTTC; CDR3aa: CASSPRDRGLLGYGYTF
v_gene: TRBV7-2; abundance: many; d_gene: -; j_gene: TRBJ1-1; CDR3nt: TGTGCCAGCAGCTTAGACCTGAACGCTGAAGCTTTCTTT; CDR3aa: CASSLDLNAEAFF
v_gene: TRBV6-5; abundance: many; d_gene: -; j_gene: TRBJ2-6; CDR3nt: TGTGCCAGCAGTCGGGACGGGGCCTCTACCTCTGGGGCCAACGTCCTGACTTTC; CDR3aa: CASSRDGASTSGANVLTF
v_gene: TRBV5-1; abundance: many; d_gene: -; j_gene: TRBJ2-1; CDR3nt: TGCGCCAGCAGCTCCAGGGGCAATGAGCAGTTCTTC; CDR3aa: CASSSRGNEQFF
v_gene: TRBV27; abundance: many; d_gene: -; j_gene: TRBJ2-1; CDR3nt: TGTGCCAGCAGTCCCCGGCCACTTAAAGACGATGAGCAGTTCTTC; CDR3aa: CASSPRPLKDDEQFF
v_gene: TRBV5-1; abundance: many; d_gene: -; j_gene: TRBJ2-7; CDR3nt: TGCGCCAGCAGCTTGGAGTGGGCCGGCCACGAGCAGTACTTC; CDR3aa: CASSLEWAGHEQYF
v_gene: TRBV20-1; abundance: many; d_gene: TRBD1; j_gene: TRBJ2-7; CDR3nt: TGCAGTGCTAGAGCCTCCCAGGGGGCAGGCTACGAGCAGTACTTC; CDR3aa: CSARASQGAGYEQYF
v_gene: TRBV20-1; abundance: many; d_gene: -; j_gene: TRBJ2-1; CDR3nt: TGCAGTGCTCTGCTCTTCCCAGTCAATGAGCAGTTCTTC; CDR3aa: CSALLFPVNEQFF
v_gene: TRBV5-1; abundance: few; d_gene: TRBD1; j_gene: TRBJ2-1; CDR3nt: TGCGCCAGCAGCTTGGCCGACCCCGGGACAGGGGGGTCCTACAATGAGCAGTTCTTC; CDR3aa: CASSLADPGTGGSYNEQFF
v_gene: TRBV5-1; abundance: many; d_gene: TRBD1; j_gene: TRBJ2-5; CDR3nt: TGCGCCAGCAGTTCCGGGACAGTAACACAAGAGACCCAGTACTTC; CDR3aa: CASSSGTVTQETQYF
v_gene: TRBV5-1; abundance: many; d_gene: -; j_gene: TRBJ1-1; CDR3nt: TGCGCCAGCAGACTACAGGGCCCCCTCACTGAAGCTTTCTTT; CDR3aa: CASRLQGPLTEAFF
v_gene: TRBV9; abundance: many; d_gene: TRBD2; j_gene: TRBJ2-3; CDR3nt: TGTGCCAGCAGCCCCAGACCTAGCGGGGGAGGGCCAGATACGCAGTATTTT; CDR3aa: CASSPRPSGGGPDTQYF
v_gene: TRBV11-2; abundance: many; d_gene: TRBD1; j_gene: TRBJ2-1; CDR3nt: TGTGCCAGCAGCTTGGGGGTGGGACAGGTTTACAATGAGCAGTTCTTC; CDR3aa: CASSLGVGQVYNEQFF
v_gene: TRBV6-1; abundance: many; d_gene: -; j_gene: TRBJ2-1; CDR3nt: TGTGCCAGCAGTGATTGGGCGGATGAGCAGTTCTTC; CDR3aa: CASSDWADEQFF
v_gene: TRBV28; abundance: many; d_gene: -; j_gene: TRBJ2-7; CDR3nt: TGTGTCAGCAGTTCCCCCATAGTCCCCTACGAGCAGTACTTC; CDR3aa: CVSSSPIVPYEQYF
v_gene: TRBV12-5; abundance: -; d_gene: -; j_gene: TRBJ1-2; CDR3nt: TGTGCTAGTGCCAAGGGGTCTAACTATGGCTACACCTTC; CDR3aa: CASAKGSNYGYTF
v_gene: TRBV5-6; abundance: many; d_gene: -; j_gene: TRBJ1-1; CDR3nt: TGTGCCAGCAGCTTGGACAGGGTCCCCACTGAAGCTTTCTTT; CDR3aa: CASSLDRVPTEAFF
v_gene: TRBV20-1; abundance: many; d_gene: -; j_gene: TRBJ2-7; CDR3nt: TGCAGTGCCGTAGCCCTTCTGGCGGTCTCCTACGAGCAGTACTTC; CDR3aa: CSAVALLAVSYEQYF
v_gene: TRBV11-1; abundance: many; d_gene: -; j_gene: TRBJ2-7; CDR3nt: TGTGCCAGCAGCTTAGAAATCGCGCCGATCTCCTTC; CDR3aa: CASSLEIAPISF
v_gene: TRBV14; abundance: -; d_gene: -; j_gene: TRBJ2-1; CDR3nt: TGTGCGAGCAGCCAAGATCGCGGGACATGGGCCTACAATGAGCAGTTCTTC; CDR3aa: CASSQDRGTWAYNEQFF
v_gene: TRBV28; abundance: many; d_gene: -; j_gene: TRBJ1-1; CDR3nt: TGTGCCAGCAGTTTAGACCTGAGACCGTTACTGGGAGCTTTCTTT; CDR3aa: CASSLDLRPLLGAFF
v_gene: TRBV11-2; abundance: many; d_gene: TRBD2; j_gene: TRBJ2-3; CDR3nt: TGTGCCAGCAGCTTCGGGCTAGCGGTCACAGATACGCAGTATTTT; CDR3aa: CASSFGLAVTDTQYF
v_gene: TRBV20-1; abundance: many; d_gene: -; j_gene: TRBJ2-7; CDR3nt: TGCAGTGCTAGAGATCAGGGCGGGTTAGAATACGAGCAGTACTTC; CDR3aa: CSARDQGGLEYEQYF
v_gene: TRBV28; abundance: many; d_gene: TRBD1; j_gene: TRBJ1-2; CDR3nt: TGTGCCAGCAGCCCACAGGGGGCCTCTTTTTTATATGGCTACACCTTC; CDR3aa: CASSPQGASFLYGYTF
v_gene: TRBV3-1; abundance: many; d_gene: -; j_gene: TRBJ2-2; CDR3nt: TGTGCCAGCAGCTCCTACGGGAGCGGTTCTGGCACCGGGGAGCTGTTTTTT; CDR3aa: CASSSYGSGSGTGELFF
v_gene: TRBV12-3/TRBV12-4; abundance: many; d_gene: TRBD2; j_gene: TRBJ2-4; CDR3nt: TGTGCCAGCAGTTTAGGACTAGCGCGGAACATTCAGTACTTC; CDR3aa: CASSLGLARNIQYF
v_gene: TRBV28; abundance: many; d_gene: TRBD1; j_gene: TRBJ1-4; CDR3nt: TGTGCCAGCAGTTCCCCGACAGGGCGAAAACTGTTTTTT; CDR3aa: CASSSPTGRKLFF
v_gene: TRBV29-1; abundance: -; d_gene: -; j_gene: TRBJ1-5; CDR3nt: TGCAGCGTTGCGACGGGGGCACTTAGCAATCAGCCCCAGCATTTT; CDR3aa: CSVATGALSNQPQHF